Reported below is one T cell receptor (beta chain). The antigen is not known. The data were produced by immunoSEQ multiplex PCR, yet TCRdb's version contains in-frame clones alone and is incomplete. The sample includes roughly 21,000 clones, about three quarters of them seen just once. This specimen comes from a study of CD4+ T cells in melanoma. Trimming at V came to 7 bases and at J to 2 bases, leaving 8 bases not matched to a gene. There are 15 residues in the CDR3. Per the germline V gene, CDR1 is MNHNY and CDR2 is SVGAGI (reference sequence). Overall study findings and caveats: CD8+ T cell, macrophage and B cell function reportedly correlated with neoantigen-specific CD4+ T cells. Reportedly, melanoma neoantigen-specific CD4+ T cells showed varied differentiation states.

The sequence derives from a human donor with melanoma. The gene calls are TRBV6-6 and TRBJ1-5, with TRBD1 identical over 7 bases. The CDR3 sequence: CASNPRGVGNQPQHF. Written as DNA, the CDR3 is TGTGCCAGCAACCCCAGGGGGGTAGGCAATCAGCCCCAGCATTTT.